These 9 T cell receptor beta chains came from one sample sequenced in a study of blood T cell repertoires in COVID-19. The method was immunoSEQ multiplex PCR; TCRdb's version includes in-frame clones alone and lacks a portion of them. The table lists about 100,000 clones, roughly 87% of them singletons, with 5.2% in the top ten. Sequencing was performed on peripheral blood. These receptors were taken from a woman between 50 and 59 years old with COVID-19, enrolled during active disease.

The chain uses TRBV7-9 and TRBJ1-4; TRBD1 is a possible D gene (5 bases). With 3 bases removed from V and 8 bases from J, the gap between germline ends came to 16 bases. This CDR3 has 15 amino acids. The V gene's germline CDR1 is SEHNR and CDR2 FQNEAQ (reference sequence). CDR3 DNA: TGTGCCAGCAGCTTTGGGACGTCGGGAGAGGAAAAACTGTTTTTT. Amino acids: CASSFGTSGEEKLFF.

The chain combines TRBV12-3 or TRBV12-4 with TRBJ1-1; D call uncertain. Between the trimmed V and J ends, which lost 7 bases and 8 bases, there was a span of 17 bases. The CDR3 contains 13 residues. This CDR3 reads CASTQRHLSEAFF. CDR3 sequence (DNA): TGTGCCAGCACCCAGAGACACCTCAGCGAAGCTTTCTTT.

As regards this clone: Other DNA variants within this sample encode the same CDR3. The rearrangement uses TRBV5-1 and TRBJ2-7; tentatively, D is TRBD1 (6 bases). V lost 4 bases, J lost 2 bases, and 7 bases lay in between. Germline CDR1 reads SGHRS; CDR2 reads YFSETQ. The CDR3 runs to 12 residues. DNA of the CDR3: TGCGCCAGCAGCAGGGACACCTACGAGCAGTACTTC. Amino acid sequence: CASSRDTYEQYF.

The chain joins TRBV7-9 to TRBJ2-2; tentative D call: TRBD1 (6 bases). The V gene lost 2 bases and the J gene lost 6 bases, with 13 bases spanning the gap. CDR3 length: 15 residues. The germline gives CDR1 SEHNR, CDR2 FQNEAQ (reference sequence). The CDR3 nucleotides are TGTGCCAGCAGCTTAAAAAGACAGGTTGCCGGGGAGCTGTTTTTT. This codes for CASSLKRQVAGELFF.

The chain links TRBV27 to TRBJ1-1, with TRBD1 matching 7 bases. V trimming: 0 bases; J trimming: 4 bases; junction bases outside the gene matches: 8. CDR1 MNHEY and CDR2 SMNVEV come from the germline V gene (reference sequence). This CDR3 spans 16 amino acids. CDR3 bases: TGTGCCAGCAGTTTATCGCGCACAGGGGTATTCACTGAAGCTTTCTTT. Its protein is CASSLSRTGVFTEAFF.

The chain combines TRBV19 with TRBJ1-2; maybe TRBD1 (5 bases). The V gene's germline CDR1 is LNHDA and CDR2 SQIVND (reference sequence). V was clipped by 3 bases and J by 4 bases, with 12 bases between them. This CDR3 region has 14 residues. The chain's CDR3 is CASSIGQGGYGYTF. CDR3 nucleotide sequence: TGTGCCAGTAGTATTGGGCAGGGCGGCTATGGCTACACCTTC.

The rearrangement links TRBV6-6 to TRBJ1-1, with D maybe TRBD1 (5 bases). The V end lost 4 bases, the J end lost 4 bases, and 16 bases lay between the germline ends. Germline CDR1 reads MNHNY; CDR2 reads SVGAGI (reference sequence). The CDR3 extends over 15 amino acids. CDR3 protein: CASSSPGQGSTEAFF. In DNA form, the CDR3 reads TGTGCCAGCAGTTCCCCCGGGCAGGGAAGCACTGAAGCTTTCTTT.

V and J are TRBV5-4 and TRBJ2-7; 7 bases are a match to TRBD1. Germline V CDR1 and CDR2: SGHNT, YYREEE (reference sequence). CDR3 length: 15 residues. V was pared by 2 bases and J by 4 bases, with 9 bases of the junction left unmatched. CDR3 region: CASSLIEGAGYEQYF. Written as DNA, the CDR3 is TGTGCCAGCAGCTTAATTGAGGGGGCGGGTTACGAGCAGTACTTC.

This sequence joins TRBV7-9 and TRBJ1-5; TRBD1 is a possible D gene (6 bases). CDR1 SEHNR and CDR2 FQNEAQ come from the germline V gene (reference sequence). The V end lost 1 base, the J end lost 7 bases, and 14 bases lay between the germline ends. The CDR3 contains 15 residues. CDR3 nucleotides: TGTGCCAGCAGCTTAGTAGGGCAGGGGATGCAGCCCCAGCATTTT. Translating gives CASSLVGQGMQPQHF.